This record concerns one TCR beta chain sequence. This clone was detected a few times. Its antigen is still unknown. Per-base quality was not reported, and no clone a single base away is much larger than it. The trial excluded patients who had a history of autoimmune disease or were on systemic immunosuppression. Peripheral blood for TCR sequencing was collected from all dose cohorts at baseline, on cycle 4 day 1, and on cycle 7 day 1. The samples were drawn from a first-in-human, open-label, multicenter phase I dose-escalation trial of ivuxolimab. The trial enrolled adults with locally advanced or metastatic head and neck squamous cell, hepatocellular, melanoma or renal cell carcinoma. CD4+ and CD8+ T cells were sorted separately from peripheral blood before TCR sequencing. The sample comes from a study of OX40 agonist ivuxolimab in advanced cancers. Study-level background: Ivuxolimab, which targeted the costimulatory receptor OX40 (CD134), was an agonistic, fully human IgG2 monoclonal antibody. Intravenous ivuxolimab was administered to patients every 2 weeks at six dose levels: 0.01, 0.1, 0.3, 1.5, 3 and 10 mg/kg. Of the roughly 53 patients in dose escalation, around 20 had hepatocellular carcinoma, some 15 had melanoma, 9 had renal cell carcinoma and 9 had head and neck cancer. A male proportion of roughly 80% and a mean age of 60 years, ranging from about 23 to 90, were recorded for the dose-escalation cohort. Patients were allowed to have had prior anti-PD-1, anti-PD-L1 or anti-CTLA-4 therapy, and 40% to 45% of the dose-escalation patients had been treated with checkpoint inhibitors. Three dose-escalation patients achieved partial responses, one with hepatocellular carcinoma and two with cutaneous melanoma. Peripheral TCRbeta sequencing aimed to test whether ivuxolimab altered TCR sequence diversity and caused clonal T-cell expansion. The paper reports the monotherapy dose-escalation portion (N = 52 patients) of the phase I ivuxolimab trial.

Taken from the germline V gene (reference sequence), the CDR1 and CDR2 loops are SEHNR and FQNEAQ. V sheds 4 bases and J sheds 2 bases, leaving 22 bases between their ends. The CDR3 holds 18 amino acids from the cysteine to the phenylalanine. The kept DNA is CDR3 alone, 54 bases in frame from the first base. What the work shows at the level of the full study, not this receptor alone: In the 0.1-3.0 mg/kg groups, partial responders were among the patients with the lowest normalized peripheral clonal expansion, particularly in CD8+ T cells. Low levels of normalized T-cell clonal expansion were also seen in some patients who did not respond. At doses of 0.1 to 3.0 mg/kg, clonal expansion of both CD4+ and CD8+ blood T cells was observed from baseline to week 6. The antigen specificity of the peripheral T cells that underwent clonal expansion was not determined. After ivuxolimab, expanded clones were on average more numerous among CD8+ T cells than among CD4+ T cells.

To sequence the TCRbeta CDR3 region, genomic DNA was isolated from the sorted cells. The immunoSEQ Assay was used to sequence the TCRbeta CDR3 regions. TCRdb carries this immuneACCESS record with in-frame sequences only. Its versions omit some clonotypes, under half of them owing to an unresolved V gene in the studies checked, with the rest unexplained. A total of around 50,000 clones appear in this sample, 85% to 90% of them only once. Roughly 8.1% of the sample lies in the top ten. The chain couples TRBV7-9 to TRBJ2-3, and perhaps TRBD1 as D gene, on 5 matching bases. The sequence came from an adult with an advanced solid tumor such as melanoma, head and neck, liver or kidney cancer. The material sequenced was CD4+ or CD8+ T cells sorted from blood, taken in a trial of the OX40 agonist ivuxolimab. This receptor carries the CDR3 CASSSPPPTWGTTDTQYF. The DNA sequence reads TGTGCCAGCAGCTCCCCTCCCCCGACCTGGGGCACCACAGATACGCAGTATTTT.